This T cell receptor (beta chain) was sequenced in a study of T cells in Graves' hyperthyroidism and ophthalmopathy (dated by TCRdb to between 2017 and 2020). Describing the broader study: A discovery cohort of roughly 96 patients, about 43 with Graves' ophthalmopathy and about 60 with stable Graves' hyperthyroidism, was used to find distinguishing TCR V-J signatures. The roughly 100 discovery patients were randomly divided into training and test sets at a 7:3 ratio. In several Graves' hyperthyroidism patients, the study also compared T-cell repertoires from thyroid tissue with T-cell repertoires from blood. After blood sampling, hyperthyroidism patients were treated with methimazole at a starting dose of 30 mg daily, and ophthalmopathy patients were treated with high-dose intravenous methylprednisolone. Prospective prediction of ophthalmopathy was tested in an independent validation cohort of 18 to 20 hyperthyroidism patients and around 16 patients who later progressed to ophthalmopathy. According to the paper, TCR Vbeta CDR3 sequencing was carried out on some 130 peripheral blood samples, which came from 40 to 45 ophthalmopathy, 75 to 80 hyperthyroidism and around 17 progressor patients.

Study-wide findings and limitations: Most expanded thyroid clonotypes (frequency above 0.001) were also detected in blood, suggesting blood repertoires may reflect thyroid immune responses. In validation, the model predicted progression to ophthalmopathy a median of around six months before onset, with over 55% sensitivity and roughly 72% specificity. A model built on a 13 V-J signature distinguished ophthalmopathy from stable hyperthyroidism, reaching around 87% sensitivity and around 82% specificity in cross-validation and 80%/75% in testing. Sample size was not statistically predetermined, and blinding of investigators to group allocation was not performed.

The germline V gene (reference sequence) supplies CDR1 LNHDA and CDR2 SQIVND. Cut back by 4 bases and 3 bases, the V and J ends lie 7 bases apart. The CDR3 starts with the cysteine, ends with the phenylalanine, and has 12 residues. The sequence is cut down to CDR3 DNA, 36 bases in frame from base 1. Amplification of TCR beta CDR3 regions was carried out from RNA transcripts. The TCR CDR3 was subjected to a first round of RT-PCR using the HTBI primer set and the Qiagen OneStep RT-PCR kit. The libraries were constructed in a second round of multiplex PCR and then size-selected and purified. Sequencing of the libraries was done on an Illumina HiSeq2000 using paired-end 100 bp reads. The authors processed their data as follows. SOAPnuke was used to process the raw data, throwing out any read that contained adapters or uncalled bases, had a mean Phred below 15, or lacked an exact constant-primer or identifier match. High-quality paired reads were merged using COPE v1.2.5, and each unique nucleotide sequence was defined as a clonotype. MiTCR v1.1 was used to align clonotypes to the IMGT TRBV, TRBD and TRBJ reference segments. The analysis included only V-J combinations with a frequency above 0.0001, which together covered about 99% of the repertoires. A TCS score was defined as the ratio between F50 (clonal expansion) and ExV (chaos), using BLOSUM62-based TCRdist between CDR3 peptides within each V-J. Welch's t-statistics and random forest reduced around 510 V-J features to about 12, which were used in a naive Bayes classifier (R e1071). Thyroid-blood repertoire similarity was quantified with the Morisita-Horn index. The public reads were reanalyzed by TCRdb: fastp trimming at Q25, MiXCR alignment, in-frame beta chains only. Each CDR3 protein gets just one entry, which takes the most common genes and DNA from the rows behind it. TCRdb, rather than the study authors, made the V and J calls. A total of 500,000 to 750,000 distinct CDR3 sequences appear in this sample, 46% of them only once. Jointly, the top ten make up around 7.7% of the sample.

This clonotype was counted many times. Its binding antigen is unknown. No clone much larger than this one lies a single base away; base qualities are absent. Stable Graves' hyperthyroidism was defined as the absence of progression to ophthalmopathy over 18 months of follow-up. Hyperthyroidism patients were aged 18 to 65 years and newly diagnosed, with disease duration of less than 2 months. The study excluded patients with uncontrolled infections, other autoimmune diseases, pregnancy or lactation. Clinical symptoms, serum thyroxine and TRAb, thyroid ultrasound, and orbital computed tomography formed the basis for the diagnoses. Total RNA was extracted with Trizol reagent, and quality was checked on an Agilent 2100 Bioanalyzer.

The V gene is TRBV19 and the J gene is TRBJ2-7; the D gene is not confidently resolved. This sequence originates from a woman aged 18 to 35 with Graves' hyperthyroidism. What was sequenced was peripheral blood or thyroid tissue (not recorded which). The DNA is TGTGCCAGTAGTAACAGAGTCTACGAGCAGTACTTC. Translated, it reads CASSNRVYEQYF.